This TCR beta chain was captured in a study of blood T cells in healthy people across ages (dated by TCRdb to the mid-2010s). About the study as a whole: In model experiments, template switching captured about one uniquely barcoded TCR beta cDNA molecule for every two T cells. The study measured age-related changes in TCR beta repertoire diversity using deep sequencing normalized with unique cDNA molecular identifiers. Donors were grouped into four age groups: young (average roughly 15 years), middle-aged (roughly 40), aged (around 60) and long-lived (about 89). To avoid experimental bias, donors of different ages were randomly spread across the sequencing lanes. For two donors (one aged 18 to 30 and one aged 80 or older), the study analyzed two additional independent replicas of 1 million unique cDNA reads from the same blood draw.

The study at large found these results: The long-lived group showed more naive CD4+ T cells, fewer expanded clones and increased TCR diversity than the aged group, suggesting age selection. Estimates of total diversity from one million sequenced T cells were regarded as lower bounds and underestimates. Because donor CMV infection status was unknown, age-related changes in expanded clonotypes were potentially confounded. Observed TCR beta diversity correlated strongly with the percentage of naive T cells measured by flow cytometry. Conclusive comparison of naive and antigen-experienced compartments was prevented by the profiling of bulk unsorted PBMCs. As age increased, observed TCR beta diversity per million T cells dropped in a roughly linear way, and a significant reduction was already evident by age 40.

As regards this clonotype: Its antigen remains unidentified. Per-nucleotide qualities are absent, and no much larger clonotype sits a single base away.

The donors were roughly 40 Caucasian individuals from Russia, aged roughly 6 to 100 years, who were systemically healthy. Each donor gave about 9.7 milliliters of peripheral blood, drawn into EDTA-treated Vacutainer tubes. Ficoll-Paque density-gradient centrifugation was used to isolate PBMCs, with at least 6.5 million obtained per sample. Trizol reagent was used to extract total RNA from the PBMCs, yielding at least 5.5 micrograms per sample. Naive CD45RAhigh/CD27high T cell percentages were measured by flow cytometry on a PBMC aliquot from every donor. The CDR3 spans 14 residues, from the cysteine through the phenylalanine. CDR3 DNA is the only sequence kept; it has 42 bases, read in frame from the first base. The germline V gene (reference sequence) provides CDR1 GTSNPN and CDR2 SVGIG. Trimming at the junction amounts to 0 bases on V and 13 bases on J, and the germline ends lie 19 bases apart.

Libraries were built with 5' RACE. Sequencing instrument: Illumina HiSeq 2500. A second PCR of about 7 to 12 cycles was run with a J-beta primer mix and a sample-barcoded 5' primer. A template-switch 5' adaptor carrying 12 random nucleotides introduced a unique molecular identifier onto each TCR beta cDNA molecule. At least 2.5 million CDR3-containing paired-end reads were obtained from each sample. First-strand cDNA synthesis was performed from all RNA using the Mint cDNA synthesis kit, with priming by a TRBC-specific oligonucleotide. All cDNA was treated with uracil-DNA glycosylase and then went through a first 18-cycle PCR with the universal primers M1SS and BC2_uni_R. For the original study's pipeline: For normalization, 1 million high-quality reads were randomly selected from each sample, with every read carrying a distinct molecular identifier. Instead of being binned into consensus sequences, reads that shared molecular identifiers were thrown out. CDR3 identification, clonotype clustering and error correction used MiTCR with a Q25 quality threshold and the strictest error-elimination algorithm. A nonparametric unseen species model with Euler transformation was used to estimate a lower bound on total TCR beta diversity. TCRdb applied fastp at Q25 and MiXCR to the public reads, then kept only in-frame beta chains. Each record represents a unique CDR3 protein, reported with the most common genes and DNA among its rows. The V and J calls were determined by TCRdb, not by the authors. For this sample there are about 1.7 million distinct CDR3 sequences; roughly 27% appear just once. The top ten hold about 8% of the sample.

The sequence links TRBV30 to TRBJ2-4; TRBD1 might be the D gene, on 6 matching bases. Sequencing used blood. The receptor was isolated from a woman younger than 45 in good health. The DNA sequence follows: TGTGCCTGGAGTGTGGGGACAACCGGCGTCGGGCAGTACTTC. This yields the protein CAWSVGTTGVGQYF.